The 11 T cell receptor beta chains listed next were all sequenced from one sample in a study of cytomegalovirus exposure and HLA in healthy donors (dated by TCRdb to about 2017). The library was obtained by the immunoSEQ multiplex PCR assay. For the multiplex PCR, a mixture combining 60 forward primers for TCR Vbeta segments and 13 reverse primers for TCR Jbeta segments was used. TCRdb took this table from immuneACCESS and kept in-frame rearrangements with V and J called. Such tables lack part of the clones; where checked against another copy, unresolved V genes explain under half of the gap, and the rest is unexplained. This sample comprises some 130,000 clones, about 76% of them detected only once. In total, the top ten clones hold roughly 4.2% of the sample. Sample: PBMCs. The receptor source for this set is a male donor in good health and CMV-seronegative.

The chain is built from TRBV27 and TRBJ1-1; D is possibly TRBD1 (5 bases). CDR3 size: 13 residues. Germline V gene lookup returns CDR1 MNHEY and CDR2 SMNVEV (reference sequence). V was pared by 4 bases and J by 11 bases, with 17 bases between. CDR3 sequence (DNA): TGTGCCAGCAGTTCTCGGACACCGACAGAGGCTTTCTTT. As protein: CASSSRTPTEAFF.

This clone was observed a single time. The V gene is TRBV15, the J gene TRBJ1-1; tentative D call: TRBD1 (6 bases). The CDR3 totals 17 residues. The germline V gene encodes CDR1 LNHNV and CDR2 YYDKDF (reference sequence). The V and J ends lost 0 bases and 5 bases respectively, with 19 bases between them. The CDR3: CATSRDGGAGARTEAFF. The CDR3, as DNA: TGTGCCACCAGCAGAGATGGGGGAGCGGGGGCAAGGACTGAAGCTTTCTTT.

This rearrangement joins TRBV30 to TRBJ1-4, with a tentative D call TRBD1 (5 bases). Trimming took off 2 bases at V and 5 bases at J, with 15 bases between the two ends. From germline, CDR1 is GTSNPN and CDR2 SVGIG (reference sequence). The CDR3 has 15 residues. CDR3 amino acids: CAWSTGGTRNEKLFF. The DNA of the CDR3 is TGTGCCTGGAGTACGGGCGGGACCAGGAATGAAAAACTGTTTTTT.

This clone was seen just once. J is TRBJ1-4 and V is TRBV7-9; possibly TRBD1 for D (5 bases). Germline values: CDR1 SEHNR, CDR2 FQNEAQ (reference sequence). V dropped 1 base and J dropped 5 bases, with 11 bases sitting between them. This CDR3 region has 15 residues. CDR3 loop: CASSLGGRTNEKLFF. DNA for the CDR3: TGTGCCAGCAGCTTAGGGGGCCGAACAAATGAAAAACTGTTTTTT.

The chain combines TRBV7-9 with TRBJ1-1; 8 bases match TRBD1. V shed 6 bases and J 4 bases; nucleotides not matched to a gene: 10. This CDR3 region has 15 residues. CDR1 and CDR2 from the germline V gene are SEHNR and FQNEAQ (reference sequence). Here the CDR3 reads CASSTGGGGATEAFF. The CDR3 nucleotides read TGTGCCAGCAGTACAGGGGGAGGTGGGGCCACTGAAGCTTTCTTT.

Regarding this clone: This sample includes further DNA sequences coding for the same CDR3. The genes are TRBV7-9 and TRBJ1-1; 9 bases are shared with TRBD1. This CDR3 is 14 amino acids long. Germline CDR1 reads SEHNR; CDR2 reads FQNEAQ (reference sequence). The V gene end was trimmed by 7 bases and the J gene end by 1 base; junction bases not matched to a gene: 4. The DNA for the CDR3 is TGTGCCAGCATCGAGGGACAGGGGAACACTGAAGCTTTCTTT. This gives the protein CASIEGQGNTEAFF.

This rearrangement joins TRBV5-1 to TRBJ1-1; no definite D call. Per germline, CDR1 SGHRS and CDR2 YFSETQ. This CDR3 has 13 residues. The V and J ends lost 4 bases and 0 bases respectively, with 7 bases between them. The CDR3 DNA reads as TGCGCCAGCAGCCCAACTATGAACACTGAAGCTTTCTTT. Translation: CASSPTMNTEAFF.

The chain combines TRBV11-2 with TRBJ2-7; tentative D call: TRBD1 (7 bases). The CDR3 extends over 16 amino acids. V was clipped by 5 bases and J by 2 bases, with 19 bases between them. The germline V gene has CDR1 SGHAT and CDR2 FQNNGV. The CDR3 region has the DNA TGTGCCAGCAGCCTTATAACGGCGGGGACAGCCTACGAGCAGTACTTC. It is translated as CASSLITAGTAYEQYF.

This chain joins TRBV6-4 and TRBJ2-3, with 11 bases fitting TRBD2. With 6 bases clipped from V and 5 bases from J, the junction kept 7 bases outside the gene matches. The CDR3 consists of 15 residues. Germline CDR1 and CDR2: MRHNA and SNTAGT. The CDR3 DNA is TGTGCCAGCAGCCTCCTAGCGGGGGGCCTAGATACGCAGTATTTT. This codes for CASSLLAGGLDTQYF.

The V and J genes are TRBV4-2 and TRBJ2-7; 7 bases match TRBD2. CDR1 LGHNA and CDR2 YNFKEQ come from the germline V gene. With V trimmed by 0 bases and J by 6 bases, 8 bases remained unmatched. This CDR3 has 15 amino acids. The CDR3 spells CASSQDTHGEGEQYF. DNA for the CDR3: TGTGCCAGCAGCCAAGACACTCACGGGGAGGGCGAGCAGTACTTC.

The chain employs TRBV13 and TRBJ1-1; D ambiguous. V lost 8 bases and J lost 0, with 16 bases in between. The CDR3 length is 15 residues. CDR1 and CDR2 from the germline V gene are PRHDT and FYEKMQ (reference sequence). The CDR3 here is CASRKASLMNTEAFF. The CDR3 DNA reads as TGTGCCAGCCGAAAAGCATCTCTTATGAACACTGAAGCTTTCTTT. Looking up the rest from reference TRBV13 and TRBJ1-1 gives the full variable domain: AAGVIQSPRHLIKEKRETATLKCYPIPRHDTVYWYQQGPGQDPQFLISFYEKMQSDKGSIPDRFSAQQFSDYHSELNMSSLELGDSALYFCASRKASLMNTEAFFGQGTRLTVV.